The 12 T cell receptor beta chains in this list originate from one sample, sequenced in a study of T cells in Graves' hyperthyroidism and ophthalmopathy. Researchers amplified the TCR beta CDR3 regions from RNA transcripts. A set of HTBI primers served as the primers for a first-round RT-PCR of the TCR CDR3. TCRdb used MiXCR to reprocess the multiplex PCR reads, holding one entry per CDR3 protein. The sample lists roughly 380,000 distinct CDR3 sequences; over 11% were seen once. Sequencing was carried out using blood. All receptors come from a woman aged 55-70 years with Graves' hyperthyroidism.

This clonotype has more than one count but fewer than ten. The chain is built from TRBV18 and TRBJ2-1, with 7 bases aligning to TRBD1. The V gene's germline CDR1 is KGHSH and CDR2 LQKENI. This CDR3 comprises 15 residues. V was pared by 3 bases and J by 2 bases, with 4 bases of the junction left unmatched. DNA of the CDR3: TGTGCCAGCTCACCCTTGACAGGGACCTACAATGAGCAGTTCTTC. Translation gives CASSPLTGTYNEQFF.

This clonotype has at least ten counts. The gene calls are TRBV20-1 and TRBJ2-7; D unclear. The CDR3 sequence is 14 residues long. V lost 0 bases, J lost 0 bases, and 9 bases lay in between. Germline loops: CDR1 DFQATT, CDR2 SNEGSKA (reference sequence). CDR3 sequence (DNA): TGCAGTGCTAGAGACGGACCGAACTCCTACGAGCAGTACTTC. Translated: CSARDGPNSYEQYF.

This clonotype was seen many times. In DNA, the CDR3 is TGCAGTGCTAGAGATCAAGGACGCGGGGAGCTGTTTTTT. Protein: CSARDQGRGELFF. J is TRBJ2-2 and V is TRBV20-1; D is unresolved. Deletions cut 0 bases from V and 7 bases from J, with 9 bases between. The CDR3 sequence is 13 residues long. CDR1 and CDR2 from the germline V gene are DFQATT and SNEGSKA (reference sequence).

This chain connects TRBV30 to TRBJ2-2; a possible D gene is TRBD2 (6 bases). This CDR3 has 16 amino acids. Trimming left V 0 bases short and J 4 bases short, with 15 bases between. The germline CDR1 and CDR2 sequences are GTSNPN and SVGIG (reference sequence). CDR3 sequence: CAWSVQGDSFTGELFF. The CDR3, as DNA: TGTGCCTGGAGTGTACAAGGGGACTCCTTCACCGGGGAGCTGTTTTTT.

This clonotype was seen only a few times. This chain uses TRBV20-1 with TRBJ2-5, with 8 bases fitting TRBD2. The germline V gene encodes CDR1 DFQATT and CDR2 SNEGSKA (reference sequence). The CDR3 spans 15 residues. V lost 3 bases, J lost 3 bases, and 9 bases stayed unmatched. The CDR3 sequence: CSASISGSRKETQYF. The CDR3 bases are TGCAGTGCTAGCATCAGCGGGAGCCGGAAAGAGACCCAGTACTTC.

This clonotype was picked up many times. This chain uses TRBV30 with TRBJ2-4; 10 positions agree with TRBD2. Germline V CDR1 and CDR2: GTSNPN, SVGIG (reference sequence). V was clipped by 8 bases and J by 8 bases; unmatched bases: 9. This CDR3 is built from 13 residues. The CDR3 is CAGGASGSDIQYF. The CDR3 nucleotides read TGTGCCGGCGGGGCTAGCGGGAGTGACATTCAGTACTTC.

This clonotype was recorded once. The CDR3 nucleotides read TGTGCCAGCAGCACGGGGGCAGACCACTACTATGGCTACACCTTC. It specifies CASSTGADHYYGYTF. The V gene is TRBV5-6, the J gene TRBJ1-2, with D possibly being TRBD1 (6 bases). The germline V and J ends were trimmed by 4 bases and 3 bases, with 16 bases remaining between them. The CDR3 has 15 amino acids. Germline values: CDR1 SGHDT, CDR2 YYEEEE. Supplemented by reference TRBV5-6 and TRBJ1-2, the full variable domain reads DAGVTQSPTHLIKTRGQQVTLRCSPKSGHDTVSWYQQALGQGPQFIFQYYEEEERQRGNFPDRFSGHQFPNYSSELNVNALLLGDSALYLCASSTGADHYYGYTFGSGTRLTVV.

The sample holds many counts of this clonotype. The V call is TRBV9, the J call TRBJ2-5; D is tentatively TRBD1 or TRBD2 (5 bases each). Trimming took off 7 bases at V and 5 bases at J, with 21 bases between the two ends. The CDR3 extends over 15 amino acids. Germline CDR1 reads SGDLS; CDR2 reads YYNGEE. The CDR3 spells CASEPGPTNSETQYF. DNA of the CDR3: TGTGCCAGCGAGCCGGGACCTACTAACTCGGAGACCCAGTACTTC.

The chain couples TRBV7-9 to TRBJ2-3, with 7 bases identical to TRBD2. CDR3 length: 15 residues. CDR1 is SEHNR, CDR2 FQNEAQ, per germline (reference sequence). Unmatched junction bases numbered 6, after V lost 1 base and J lost 5 bases. This CDR3 is CASSLGLAGQDTQYF. DNA of the CDR3: TGTGCCAGCAGCTTAGGACTAGCAGGACAAGATACGCAGTATTTT.

The rearrangement joins TRBV12-5 to TRBJ2-3; 10 bases line up with TRBD1. The CDR3 has 16 amino acids. Germline CDR1 reads LGHNT; CDR2 reads FRNRAP. After removal of 0 bases from V and 3 bases from J, the junction contained 3 bases not matched to a gene. The CDR3 spells CASGLVTGGRTDTQYF. Here the CDR3 DNA reads TGTGCTAGTGGTTTGGTGACAGGGGGCAGGACAGATACGCAGTATTTT.

This clonotype was seen ten or more times. The rearrangement joins TRBV7-9 to TRBJ1-1; D call uncertain. Trimming shortened V by 3 bases and J by 2 bases, and 13 bases separated the two germline ends. The CDR3 runs 15 residues. CDR1 is SEHNR, CDR2 FQNEAQ, per germline (reference sequence). In DNA, the CDR3 is TGTGCCAGCAGCTTTTCAAGCCGGGCCAACACTGAAGCTTTCTTT. It codes for CASSFSSRANTEAFF.

This clonotype was detected ten times or more. The rearrangement joins TRBV30 to TRBJ1-1; D is unclear. V lost 0 bases to trimming and J lost 0 bases, with 5 bases between them. The CDR3 has 13 amino acids. Per the germline V gene, CDR1 is GTSNPN and CDR2 is SVGIG (reference sequence). This CDR3 is CAWSVGMNTEAFF. In DNA, the CDR3 is TGTGCCTGGAGTGTGGGAATGAACACTGAAGCTTTCTTT.